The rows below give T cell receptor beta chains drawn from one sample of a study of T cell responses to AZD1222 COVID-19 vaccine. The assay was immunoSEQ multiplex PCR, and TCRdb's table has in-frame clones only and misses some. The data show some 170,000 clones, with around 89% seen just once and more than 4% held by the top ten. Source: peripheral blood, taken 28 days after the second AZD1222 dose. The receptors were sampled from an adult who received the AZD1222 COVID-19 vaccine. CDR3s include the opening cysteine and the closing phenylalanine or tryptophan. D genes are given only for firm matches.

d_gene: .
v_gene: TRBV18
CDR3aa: CASSPPSGNTEAFF

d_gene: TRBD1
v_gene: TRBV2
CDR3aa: CASSPDRGLRNSPLHF

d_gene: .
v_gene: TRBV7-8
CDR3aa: CASSLDLGDEQFF

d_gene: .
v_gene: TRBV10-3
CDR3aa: CAISEGDSNNYGYTF

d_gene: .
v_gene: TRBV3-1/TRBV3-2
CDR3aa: CASGRTDEYNSPLHF

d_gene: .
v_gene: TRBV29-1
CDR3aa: CSVYTGDYGYTF

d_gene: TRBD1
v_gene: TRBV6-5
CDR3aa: CASGLGTGNTGELFF

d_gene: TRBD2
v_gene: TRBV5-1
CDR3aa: CASSYSVTGGNNEQFF

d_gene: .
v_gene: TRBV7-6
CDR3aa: CASSLQGKGGSSPLHF

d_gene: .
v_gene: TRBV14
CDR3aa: CASSRNTGELFF

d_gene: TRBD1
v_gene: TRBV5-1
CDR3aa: CASSSLGTGTTLHF

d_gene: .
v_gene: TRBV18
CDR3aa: CASSPSEGRAEAFF

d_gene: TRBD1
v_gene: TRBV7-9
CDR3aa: CASSLGQGTNYGYTF

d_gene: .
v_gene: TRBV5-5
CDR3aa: CASSLDGGTEAFF

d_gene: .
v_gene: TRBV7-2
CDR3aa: CASSYYGQKHGYTF

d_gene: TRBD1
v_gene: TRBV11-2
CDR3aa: CASSLEEGAGTEAFF

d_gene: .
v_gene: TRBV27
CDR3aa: CASSPAGMNSPLHF

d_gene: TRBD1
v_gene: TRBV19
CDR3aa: CASSIPSTGFYGYTF

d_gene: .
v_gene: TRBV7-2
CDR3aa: CASSLADLMRGNPYTGELFF

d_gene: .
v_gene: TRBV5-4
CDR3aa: CASSFRGGETQYF

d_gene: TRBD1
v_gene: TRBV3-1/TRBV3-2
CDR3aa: CASSQAGGSNQPQHF

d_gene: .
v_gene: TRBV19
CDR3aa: CASSIFGSTYEQYF